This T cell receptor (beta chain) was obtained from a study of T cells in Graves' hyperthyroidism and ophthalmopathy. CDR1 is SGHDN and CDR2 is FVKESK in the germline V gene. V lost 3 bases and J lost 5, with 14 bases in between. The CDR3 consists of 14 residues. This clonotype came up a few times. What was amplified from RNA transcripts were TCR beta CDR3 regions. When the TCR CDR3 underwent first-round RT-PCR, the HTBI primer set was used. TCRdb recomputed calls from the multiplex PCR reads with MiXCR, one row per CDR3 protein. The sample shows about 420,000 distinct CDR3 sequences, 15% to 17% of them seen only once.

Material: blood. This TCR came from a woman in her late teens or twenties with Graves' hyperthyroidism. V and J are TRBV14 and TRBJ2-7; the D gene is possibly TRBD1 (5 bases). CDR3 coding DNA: TGTGCCAGCAGCCAGATGGGTCCAGGGAACGAGCAGTACTTC. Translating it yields CASSQMGPGNEQYF.